The sequence of this T cell receptor beta chain was determined in a study of blood T cell repertoires in COVID-19. Overall study: The study drew acute and convalescent COVID-19 samples from the United States, Italy and Spain. In each case, the material was cDNA or gDNA derived from T cells, B-cell-depleted T cells, or PBMCs.

Trimming took 4 bases from V and 2 from J, leaving 10 bases between them. The CDR3 totals 13 residues. Germline loops: CDR1 SQVTM, CDR2 ANQGSEA. TCRdb's copy holds only in-frame clones and misses some; the assay was immunoSEQ multiplex PCR. The profile covers some 150,000 clones, with roughly nine tenths appearing a single time and 2% to 3% taken by the ten largest. V usage is TRBV29-1 and J usage is TRBJ2-3, with a tentative D call TRBD1 (5 bases). Sequencing used peripheral blood. This TCR came from a woman aged 70-85 years with acute or convalescent COVID-19. The CDR3 protein is CSVGGRVTDTQYF. The CDR3, as DNA: TGCAGCGTTGGGGGCAGGGTCACAGATACGCAGTATTTT.